This entry concerns a single T cell receptor (beta chain). The target antigen is unknown. The entry originates in a study of T cell responses to AZD1222 COVID-19 vaccine. Overall study findings and caveats: Nearly half of spike-specific TCRs reportedly target unmutated variant regions. At study baseline, merely roughly 6 AZD1222 recipients were seropositive. Most donors were white British and more were female, and clonal diversity was possibly underestimated.

From germline, CDR1 is MNHEY and CDR2 SMNVEV (reference sequence). This CDR3 has 12 residues. Trimming stripped 5 bases from V and 7 bases from J, with 8 bases between. Profiled with immunoSEQ multiplex PCR; TCRdb holds only in-frame clones, not every one. The repertoire holds around 130,000 clones, more than 75% seen once, with 3.1% in the top ten. This chain links TRBV27 with TRBJ1-4; D is unresolved. The receptor's source is an adult who received the AZD1222 COVID-19 vaccine. Sequencing used peripheral blood, obtained 28 days after the second AZD1222 dose. The CDR3 sequence: CASSVIGEKLFF. The CDR3 bases are TGTGCCAGCAGTGTCATAGGTGAAAAACTGTTTTTT.